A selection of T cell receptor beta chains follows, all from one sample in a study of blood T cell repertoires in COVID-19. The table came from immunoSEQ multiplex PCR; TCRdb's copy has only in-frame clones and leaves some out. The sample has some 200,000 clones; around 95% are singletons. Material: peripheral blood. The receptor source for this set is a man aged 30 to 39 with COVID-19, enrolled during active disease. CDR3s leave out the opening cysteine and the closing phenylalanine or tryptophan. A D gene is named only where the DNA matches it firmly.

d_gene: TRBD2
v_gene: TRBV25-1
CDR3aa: ASQLAGGRTDTQY

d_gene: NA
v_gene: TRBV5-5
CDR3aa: ASSLDYTIY

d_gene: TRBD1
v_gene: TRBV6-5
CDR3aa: ASSLPGGRYGYT

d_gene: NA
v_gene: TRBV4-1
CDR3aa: ASSQGGTDNNQPQH

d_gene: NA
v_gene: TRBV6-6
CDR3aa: ASSHPREGGSGPYNSPLH

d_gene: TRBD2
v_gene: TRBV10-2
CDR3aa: ASSSGASTDTQY

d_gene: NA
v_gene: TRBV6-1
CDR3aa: ASSETQGRGTGELF

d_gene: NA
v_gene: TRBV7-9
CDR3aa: ASSSGESQPQH

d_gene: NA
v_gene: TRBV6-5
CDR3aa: ASSRGQRGYT

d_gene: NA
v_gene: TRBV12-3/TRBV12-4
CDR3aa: ASSFRTSYEQY

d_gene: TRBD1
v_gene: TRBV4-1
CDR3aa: ASSQDFGTGIQPQH

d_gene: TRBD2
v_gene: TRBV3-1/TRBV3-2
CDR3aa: ASSQSALAGNYNEQF

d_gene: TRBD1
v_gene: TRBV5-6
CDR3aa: ASSSRQGYGYT

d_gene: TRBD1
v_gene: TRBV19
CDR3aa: ASTRGQGATEQY

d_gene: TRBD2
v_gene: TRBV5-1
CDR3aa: ASSRSGGRSTDTQY

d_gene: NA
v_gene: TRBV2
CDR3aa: ASSVEVMYSPLH

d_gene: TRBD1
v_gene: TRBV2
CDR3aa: ARTTGTGGFGYT

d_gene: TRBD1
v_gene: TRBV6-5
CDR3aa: ASRDRTDNSPLH

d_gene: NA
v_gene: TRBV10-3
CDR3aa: AFGETNYGYT

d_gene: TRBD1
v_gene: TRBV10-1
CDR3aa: ASSESRVQGQGSGI

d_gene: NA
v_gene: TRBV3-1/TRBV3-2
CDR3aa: ASNLGRGLTEAF

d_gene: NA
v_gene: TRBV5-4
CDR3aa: ASSVDSRSGNTIY

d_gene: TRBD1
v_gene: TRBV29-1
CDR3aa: SVEDPGQGNTEAF